The T cell receptor (beta chain) under discussion was sequenced for a study of cytomegalovirus exposure and HLA in healthy donors. Findings of the study overall: The listing of roughly 160 TCR beta chains classed them as cytomegalovirus-associated. It was taken for granted in presence/absence analyses that sequencing depth across donors was roughly uniform. Earlier analysis yielded a pattern in which most TCR beta V segments were productive about 87% or about 30% of the time. High sensitivity and specificity were reportedly achieved when the classifier diagnosed cytomegalovirus status.

This clone was observed a single time. Its matching antigen is unknown. This CDR3 region has 18 residues. The V gene's germline CDR1 is SEHNR and CDR2 FQNEAQ (reference sequence). The ends were cut back, 2 bases at V and 1 base at J, with 18 bases in the middle. PCR involved 60 Vbeta and 13 Jbeta primers. This table comes from immunoSEQ multiplex PCR, and its TCRdb copy is limited to in-frame clones, with some not included. The sample lists around 130,000 clones; roughly 84% were seen once. The receptor was isolated from a boy aged 10-17 years in good health and CMV-seronegative. The J gene is TRBJ2-1, the V gene TRBV7-9; a weak D match, TRBD1 (6 bases). The sample was PBMCs. CDR3 sequence reads: CASSLIVWTESSYNEQFF. The CDR3 nucleotides are TGTGCCAGCAGCTTAATCGTTTGGACAGAGTCGTCCTACAATGAGCAGTTCTTC.